Following are 22 T cell receptor beta chains from one sample sequenced in a study of CXCR3-negative and CXCR3-positive naive CD8 T cells. The authors prepared UMI-labeled TRB cDNA libraries by 5' RACE. TCRdb reprocessed the 5' RACE reads, with one entry per CDR3 protein and no DNA. The data include over 55,000 distinct CDR3 sequences; the top ten clones carry around 24%. Material for sequencing was memory CD8+ T cells from blood. These receptors all come from a human donor in good health. Some clones in this sample may be carry-over from other donors' samples.

CDR3 protein: CASSLKGGRTYNEQFF. The chain employs TRBV7-3 and TRBJ2-1; the D call of TRBD2 rests on TCRdb alone, since no DNA is present to check it. The CDR3 runs 16 residues. Germline V CDR1 and CDR2: SGHTA, FQGTGA.

Frequency places this clonotype as medium-sized. The chain uses TRBV6-1 and TRBJ1-2; lacking DNA, the TRBD1 call made by TCRdb goes unchecked. This CDR3 contains 15 residues. The germline V gene encodes CDR1 MNHNS and CDR2 SASEGT. The CDR3 loop is CASRTTVDANYGYTF.

The chain joins TRBV5-6 to TRBJ2-2; TCRdb selects TRBD2, and the lack of DNA leaves this call unchecked. CDR1 is SGHDT, CDR2 YYEEEE, per germline. The CDR3 runs to 17 residues. The CDR3 region is CASSIGTSGWNTGELFF.

V and J are TRBV28 and TRBJ2-7; TCRdb's D call, TRBD2, is unchecked because there is no DNA. CDR1 is MDHEN and CDR2 is SYDVKM in the germline V gene. The CDR3 runs to 14 residues. CDR3 sequence reads: CASSWRRAAYEQYF.

CDR3: CSVRGRTSGGDGMAQYF. The gene calls are TRBV29-1 and TRBJ2-3; there is no DNA to check the TCRdb D call of TRBD2. The germline CDR1 and CDR2 sequences are SQVTM and ANQGSEA. The CDR3 spans 17 residues.

This sequence joins TRBV29-1 and TRBJ2-7. From germline, CDR1 is SQVTM and CDR2 ANQGSEA. The CDR3 has 11 amino acids. CDR3 sequence reads: CSVGDPYEQYF.

The chain recombines TRBV3-1 with TRBJ2-3; TCRdb indicates TRBD2, and absent DNA this call remains unverified. The CDR3 is 14 amino acids. Germline V CDR1 and CDR2: LGHDT, YNNKEL (reference sequence). The chain's CDR3 is CASSLTSGVNTQYF.

The rearrangement uses TRBV6-2 or TRBV6-3 and TRBJ1-2; TCRdb returns TRBD1, unconfirmable since there is no DNA. Germline CDR1 is MNHEY and CDR2 is SVGEGT. There are 13 residues in the CDR3. The CDR3 loop reads CASSYGTLDGYTF.

This chain connects TRBV29-1 to TRBJ2-1; TCRdb's assignment of TRBD2 cannot be checked, as there is no DNA. Per the germline V gene, CDR1 is SQVTM and CDR2 is ANQGSEA. This CDR3 contains 14 residues. The CDR3 protein is CSVGASGGAWEQFF.

The chain carries TRBV7-2 and TRBJ2-7; TCRdb picks TRBD1, but there is no DNA to check that call. CDR1 and CDR2 from the germline V gene are SGHTA and FQGNSA. The CDR3 spans 14 residues. The CDR3 spells CASSPSGSPYEQYF.

V is TRBV6-6 and J is TRBJ2-1; TCRdb selects TRBD1, and the lack of DNA leaves this call unchecked. The V gene's germline CDR1 is MNHNY and CDR2 SVGAGI (reference sequence). The CDR3 is 16 amino acids. This CDR3 is CASSYSRGGLYSEQFF.

V is TRBV5-1 and J is TRBJ1-1. The germline gives CDR1 SGHRS, CDR2 YFSETQ. The CDR3 totals 18 residues. The CDR3 reads CASSLVSMGDQMNTEAFF.

The rearrangement links TRBV15 to TRBJ2-3; TCRdb gives TRBD1 as the D gene, but with no DNA this cannot be confirmed. Germline lookup yields CDR1 LNHNV and CDR2 YYDKDF (reference sequence). The CDR3 runs to 14 residues. The CDR3 spells CATSRGGATDTQYF.

The chain couples TRBV4-1 to TRBJ1-2. CDR1 MGHRA and CDR2 YSYEKL come from the germline V gene. CDR3 length: 14 amino acids. CDR3 sequence: CASSQETPNYGYTF.

The gene calls are TRBV29-1 and TRBJ2-2. The CDR3 is made up of 15 amino acids. Germline lookup yields CDR1 SQVTM and CDR2 ANQGSEA. The CDR3 region is CSVEDRLAATGELFF.

The chain joins TRBV10-3 to TRBJ2-7; TCRdb's D call, TRBD2, is unchecked because there is no DNA. Germline CDR1 is ENHRY and CDR2 is SYGVKD. This CDR3 region has 16 residues. CDR3: CAISESPTSGSREQYF.

The V call is TRBV4-1, the J call TRBJ1-1. Germline CDR1 and CDR2: MGHRA and YSYEKL. The CDR3 runs to 15 residues. CDR3 amino acids: CASSHSTAMNTEAFF.

The gene calls are TRBV29-1 and TRBJ2-7; as DNA is missing, the TRBD1 call by TCRdb cannot be tested. The CDR3 sequence is 13 residues long. Germline values: CDR1 SQVTM, CDR2 ANQGSEA. The CDR3 spells CSVAQGSYYEQYF.

The V call is TRBV4-1, the J call TRBJ2-7; no DNA is available, so the TRBD1 call from TCRdb remains unchecked. Germline V gene sequence: CDR1 MGHRA, CDR2 YSYEKL. The CDR3 covers 13 residues. The CDR3 reads CASSPSGSYEQYF.

The chain is built from TRBV7-8 and TRBJ2-1. Germline V gives CDR1 SGHVS, CDR2 FQNEAQ. The CDR3 contains 15 residues. The CDR3 sequence: CASSLTSTSYNEQFF.

The gene calls are TRBV9 and TRBJ2-7; TCRdb names TRBD1, which stays unverified in the absence of DNA. From germline, CDR1 is SGDLS and CDR2 YYNGEE. This CDR3 spans 14 amino acids. CDR3 sequence reads: CASSSGTGSLEQYF.

The chain recombines TRBV7-8 with TRBJ2-5. CDR1 is SGHVS, CDR2 FQNEAQ, per germline. This CDR3 is 15 amino acids long. The CDR3 loop reads CASSPTLGVGETQYF.